This T cell receptor (beta chain) derives from a study of post-analysis software for immune sequencing data. Findings and caveats of the study: Multiple sclerosis patients showed significantly lower normalized Chao1 diversity than controls did. A handful of TRBV segments (TRBV5-6, TRBV5-1 and TRBV20-1 among them) occurred more frequently in patients than in controls.

Notes on this clonotype: Its specificity is not known. Sequence at one end of the junction differs from germline and may be a read error.

Germline-derived CDR1 and CDR2 are MGHDK and SYGVNS. CDR3 size: 14 residues. Carried by the TCR beta cDNA libraries were unique molecular identifiers. A single record per CDR3 protein comes from TCRdb applying MiXCR to the PCR reads. The table has 740,000 or so distinct CDR3 sequences, approximately 53% seen once. Sequenced material: blood. The receptor was derived from a girl between 5 and 17 years old with multiple sclerosis. V usage is TRBV25-1 and J usage is TRBJ2-5, with D possibly TRBD2 on 6 matching bases. CDR3 DNA: TGTGCCAACAGTGATCACCGGGAGCAAGAGACCCAGTACTTC. This codes for CANSDHREQETQYF.